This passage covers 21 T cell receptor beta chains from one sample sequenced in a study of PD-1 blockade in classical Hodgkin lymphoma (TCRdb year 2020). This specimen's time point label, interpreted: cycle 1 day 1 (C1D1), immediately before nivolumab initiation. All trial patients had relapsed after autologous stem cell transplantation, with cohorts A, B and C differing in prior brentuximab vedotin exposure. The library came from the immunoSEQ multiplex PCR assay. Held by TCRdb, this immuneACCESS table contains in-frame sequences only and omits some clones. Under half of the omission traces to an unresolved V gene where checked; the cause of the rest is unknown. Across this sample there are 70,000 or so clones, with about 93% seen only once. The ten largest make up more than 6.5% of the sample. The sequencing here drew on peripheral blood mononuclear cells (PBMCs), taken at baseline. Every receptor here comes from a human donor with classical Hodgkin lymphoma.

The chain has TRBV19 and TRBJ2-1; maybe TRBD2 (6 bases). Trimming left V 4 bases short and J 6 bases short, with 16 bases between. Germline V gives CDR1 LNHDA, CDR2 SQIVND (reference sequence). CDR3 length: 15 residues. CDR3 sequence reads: CASSRGGGTLNEQFF. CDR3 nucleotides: TGTGCCAGTAGTAGGGGTGGCGGGACTCTCAATGAGCAGTTCTTC.

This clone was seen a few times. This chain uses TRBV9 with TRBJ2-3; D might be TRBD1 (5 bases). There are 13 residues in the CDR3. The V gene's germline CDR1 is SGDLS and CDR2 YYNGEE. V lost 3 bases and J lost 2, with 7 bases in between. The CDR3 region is CASSEGLTDTQYF. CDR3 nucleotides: TGTGCCAGCAGCGAGGGGCTCACAGATACGCAGTATTTT.

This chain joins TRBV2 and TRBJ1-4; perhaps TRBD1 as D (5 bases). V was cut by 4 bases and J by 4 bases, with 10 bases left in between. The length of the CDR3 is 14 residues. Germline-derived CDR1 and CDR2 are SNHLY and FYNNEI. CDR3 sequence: CASSAWGINEKLFF. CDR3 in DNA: TGTGCCAGCAGTGCCTGGGGGATTAATGAAAAACTGTTTTTT. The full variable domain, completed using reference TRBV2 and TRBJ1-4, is EPEVTQTPSHQVTQMGQEVILRCVPISNHLYFYWYRQILGQKVEFLVSFYNNEISEKSEIFDDQFSVERPDGSNFTLKIRSTKLEDSAMYFCASSAWGINEKLFFGSGTQLSVL.

This CDR3 is CASSVALGVTNTGELFF. CDR3 DNA: TGTGCCAGCAGCGTAGCGTTGGGCGTCACGAACACCGGGGAGCTGTTTTTT. J is TRBJ2-2 and V is TRBV9; D not certain. The CDR3 contains 17 residues. From germline, CDR1 is SGDLS and CDR2 YYNGEE. Deletions cut 0 bases from V and 0 bases from J, with 12 bases between.

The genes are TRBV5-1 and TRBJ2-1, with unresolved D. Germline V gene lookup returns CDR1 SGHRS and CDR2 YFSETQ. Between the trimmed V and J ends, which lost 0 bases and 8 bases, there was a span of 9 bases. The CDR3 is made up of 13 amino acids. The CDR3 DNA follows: TGCGCCAGCAGCTTGGGATCAGCAGATGAGCAGTTCTTC. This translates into CASSLGSADEQFF.

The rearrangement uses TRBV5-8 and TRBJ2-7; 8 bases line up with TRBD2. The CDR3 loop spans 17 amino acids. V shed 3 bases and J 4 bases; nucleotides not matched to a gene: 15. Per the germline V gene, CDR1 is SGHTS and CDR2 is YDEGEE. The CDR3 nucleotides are TGTGCCAGCAGCTCCCGGGGGGTCGGAGAGCGGGAGTACGAGCAGTACTTC. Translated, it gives CASSSRGVGEREYEQYF.

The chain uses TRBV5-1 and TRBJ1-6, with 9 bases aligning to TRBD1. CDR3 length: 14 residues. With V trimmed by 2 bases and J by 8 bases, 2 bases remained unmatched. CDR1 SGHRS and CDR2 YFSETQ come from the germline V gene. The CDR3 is CASSLRDRDSPLHF. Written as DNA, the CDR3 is TGCGCCAGCAGCTTACGGGACAGGGATTCACCCCTCCACTTT.

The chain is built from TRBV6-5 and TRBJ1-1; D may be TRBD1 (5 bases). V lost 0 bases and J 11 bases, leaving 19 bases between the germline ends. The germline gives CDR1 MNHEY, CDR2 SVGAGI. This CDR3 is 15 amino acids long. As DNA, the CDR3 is TGTGCCAGCAGTTACTCGTTTATGGGTGGGGGGATGGCTTTCTTT. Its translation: CASSYSFMGGGMAFF.

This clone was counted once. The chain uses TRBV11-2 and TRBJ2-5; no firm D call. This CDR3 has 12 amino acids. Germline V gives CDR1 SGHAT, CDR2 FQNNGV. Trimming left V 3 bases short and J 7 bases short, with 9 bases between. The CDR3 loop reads CASSFRSLTQYF. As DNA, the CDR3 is TGTGCCAGCAGCTTTCGTAGTTTGACCCAGTACTTC.

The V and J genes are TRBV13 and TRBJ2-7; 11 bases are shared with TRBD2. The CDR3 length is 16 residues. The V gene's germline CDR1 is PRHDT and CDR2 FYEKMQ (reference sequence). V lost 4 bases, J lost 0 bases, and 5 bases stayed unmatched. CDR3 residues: CASSSLAGGSSYEQYF. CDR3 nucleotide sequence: TGTGCCAGCAGCTCTTTAGCGGGAGGGAGCTCCTACGAGCAGTACTTC.

The DNA of the CDR3 is TGTGCCAGTAGTATAGATTCAGACCGCATTACCATGAACACTGAAGCTTTCTTT. Protein product: CASSIDSDRITMNTEAFF. The V and J genes are TRBV19 and TRBJ1-1; D gene uncertain. In germline, CDR1 is LNHDA, CDR2 SQIVND (reference sequence). V dropped 0 bases and J dropped 0 bases, with 17 bases sitting between them. CDR3 length equals 18 residues.

DNA of the CDR3: TGTGCCAGCAGTCCGACCCGGGGAGGGCAGCCCCAGCATTTT. This translates into CASSPTRGGQPQHF. The chain has TRBV28 and TRBJ1-5, with D hard to call. V was shortened by 5 bases and J by 7 bases, with 15 bases between the two germline ends. The germline V gene has CDR1 MDHEN and CDR2 SYDVKM. The CDR3 totals 14 residues.

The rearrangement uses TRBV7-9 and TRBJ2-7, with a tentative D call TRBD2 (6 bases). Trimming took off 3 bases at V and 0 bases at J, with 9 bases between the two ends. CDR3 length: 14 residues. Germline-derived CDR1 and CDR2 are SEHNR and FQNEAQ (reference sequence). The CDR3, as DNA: TGTGCCAGCAGCTTCGGGGGAAGCTCCTACGAGCAGTACTTC. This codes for CASSFGGSSYEQYF. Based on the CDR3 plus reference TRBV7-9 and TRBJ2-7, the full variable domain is DTGVSQNPRHKITKRGQNVTFRCDPISEHNRLYWYRQTLGQGPEFLTYFQNEAQLEKSRLLSDRFSAERPKGSFSTLEIQRTEQGDSAMYLCASSFGGSSYEQYFGPGTRLTVT.

CDR3 loop: CASSLGDRGDTQYF. The CDR3 nucleotides are TGCGCCAGCAGCTTGGGGGACAGGGGAGATACGCAGTATTTT. The V gene is TRBV5-1, the J gene TRBJ2-3, with 10 nucleotides matching TRBD1. With V trimmed by 0 bases and J by 5 bases, 0 bases remained unmatched. This CDR3 has 14 amino acids. The germline V gene encodes CDR1 SGHRS and CDR2 YFSETQ.

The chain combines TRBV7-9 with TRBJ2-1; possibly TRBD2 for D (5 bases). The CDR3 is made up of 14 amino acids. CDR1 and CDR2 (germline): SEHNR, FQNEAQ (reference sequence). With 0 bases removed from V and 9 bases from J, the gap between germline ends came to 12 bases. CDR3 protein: CASSLATSGGEQFF. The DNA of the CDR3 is TGTGCCAGCAGCTTAGCCACGTCCGGAGGTGAGCAGTTCTTC.

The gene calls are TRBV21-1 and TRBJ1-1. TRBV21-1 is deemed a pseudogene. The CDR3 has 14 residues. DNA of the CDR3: TGTGCCAGCAGCAAAGCGGGGGTGAACACTGAAGCTTTCTTT. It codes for CASSKAGVNTEAFF.

In nucleotides, the CDR3 is TGTGCCTGGGGGACTAGCGGCTACGAGCAGTACTTC. Residues: CAWGTSGYEQYF. The V call is TRBV30, the J call TRBJ2-7; TRBD2 aligns across 11 bases. Germline V gene lookup returns CDR1 GTSNPN and CDR2 SVGIG (reference sequence). This CDR3 is 12 amino acids long. Germline trimming cut 5 bases from V and 3 bases from J; bases unmatched to any gene: 0. Full variable domain (rest looked up from reference TRBV30 and TRBJ2-7): SQTIHQWPATLVQPVGSPLSLECTVEGTSNPNLYWYRQAAGRGLQLLFYSVGIGQISSEVPQNLSASRPQDRQFILSSKKLLLSDSGFYLCAWGTSGYEQYFGPGTRLTVT.

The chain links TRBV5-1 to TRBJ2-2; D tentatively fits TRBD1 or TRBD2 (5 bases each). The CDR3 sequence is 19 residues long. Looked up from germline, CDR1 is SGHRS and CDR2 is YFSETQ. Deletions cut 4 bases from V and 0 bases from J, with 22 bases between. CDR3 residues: CASSHDPYNGAPNTGELFF. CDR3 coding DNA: TGCGCCAGCAGCCACGATCCCTACAACGGGGCACCGAACACCGGGGAGCTGTTTTTT.

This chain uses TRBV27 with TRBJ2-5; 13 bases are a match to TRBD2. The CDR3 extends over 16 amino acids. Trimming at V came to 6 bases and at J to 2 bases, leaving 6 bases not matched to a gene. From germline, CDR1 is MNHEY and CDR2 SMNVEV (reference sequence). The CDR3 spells CASSPGTSGTQETQYF. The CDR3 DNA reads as TGTGCCAGCAGCCCTGGGACTAGCGGGACACAAGAGACCCAGTACTTC.

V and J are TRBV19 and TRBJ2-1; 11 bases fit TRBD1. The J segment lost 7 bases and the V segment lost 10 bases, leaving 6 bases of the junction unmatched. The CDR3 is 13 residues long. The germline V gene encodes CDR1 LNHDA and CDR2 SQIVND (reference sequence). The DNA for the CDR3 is TGTGCCACGAGGACAGGGGGCTTAAATGAGCAGTTCTTC. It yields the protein CATRTGGLNEQFF.

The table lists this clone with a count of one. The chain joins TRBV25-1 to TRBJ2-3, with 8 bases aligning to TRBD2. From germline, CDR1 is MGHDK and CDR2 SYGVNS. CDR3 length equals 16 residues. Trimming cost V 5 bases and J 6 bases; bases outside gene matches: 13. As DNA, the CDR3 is TGTGCCAGCAGTTATCCGGGACTAGTAGCGGCGGATACGCAGTATTTT. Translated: CASSYPGLVAADTQYF.